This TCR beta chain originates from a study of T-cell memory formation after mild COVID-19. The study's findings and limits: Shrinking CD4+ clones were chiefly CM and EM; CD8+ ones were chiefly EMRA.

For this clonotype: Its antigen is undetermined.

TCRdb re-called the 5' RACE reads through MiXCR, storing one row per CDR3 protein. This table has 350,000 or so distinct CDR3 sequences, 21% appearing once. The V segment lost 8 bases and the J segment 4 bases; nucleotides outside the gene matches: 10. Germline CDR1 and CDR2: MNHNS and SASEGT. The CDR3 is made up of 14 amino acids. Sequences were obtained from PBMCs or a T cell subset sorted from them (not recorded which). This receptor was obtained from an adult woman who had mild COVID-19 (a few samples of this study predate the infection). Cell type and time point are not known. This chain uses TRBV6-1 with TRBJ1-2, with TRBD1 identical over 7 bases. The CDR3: CASEDWGQIYGYTF. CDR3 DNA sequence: TGTGCCAGCGAAGACTGGGGACAGATCTATGGCTACACCTTC.